These 18 T cell receptor beta chains were sequenced from one sample in a study of shared clonotypes between healthy human individuals. Sequencing used immunoSEQ multiplex PCR; TCRdb keeps in-frame clones, though not all of them. This table has roughly 500,000 clones, 65% to 85% appearing once. The specimen was PBMCs. Receptors originate from a woman aged 40 to 50 in good health. Some clones in this sample may be carry-over from other donors' samples.

The V gene is TRBV28, the J gene TRBJ2-7; D remains ambiguous. The germline gives CDR1 MDHEN, CDR2 SYDVKM. V was pared by 4 bases and J by 7 bases, with 11 bases between. This CDR3 comprises 12 residues. The CDR3 sequence is CASSSRVIEQYF. The DNA for the CDR3 is TGTGCCAGCAGTTCCCGTGTTATAGAGCAGTACTTC.

Comment on this clone: It differs at one base from a far larger clone, so likely a read error. The identical CDR3 is also encoded by other nucleotide sequences in the sample. J is TRBJ1-5 and V is TRBV30; maybe TRBD1 (6 bases). The CDR3 runs 14 residues. The germline gives CDR1 GTSNPN, CDR2 SVGIG (reference sequence). CDR3 region: CAWSTGTLNQPQHF. The CDR3 nucleotides read TGTGCCTGGAGTACCGGGACACTAAATCAGCCACAGCATTTT.

Turning to this clone: A far larger clone is one base from this, pointing to a likely read error. This sample also contains other DNA sequences that code for the same CDR3. V is TRBV30 and J is TRBJ2-3; D may be TRBD2 (6 bases). The CDR3 loop spans 16 amino acids. Germline V gene data show CDR1 as GTSNPN and CDR2 as SVGIG (reference sequence). CDR3 sequence: CAWSALGGVGTDTQYF. CDR3 in DNA: TGTGCTTGGAGTGCATTGGGGGGAGTGGGCACAGATACGCAGTATTTT.

The V and J genes are TRBV19 and TRBJ1-5, with D maybe TRBD1 (5 bases). The CDR3 totals 12 residues. Germline V gene sequence: CDR1 LNHDA, CDR2 SQIVND (reference sequence). The ends were cut back, 8 bases at V and 7 bases at J, with 12 bases in the middle. As DNA, the CDR3 is TGTGCCAGTGGGATCCAGGGCCAGCCCCAGCATTTT. This codes for CASGIQGQPQHF.

The table lists this clone with a count of one. The CDR3 bases are TGTGCCAGCACAGCAGGGGCCTCCTACGAGCAGTACTTC. Translating gives CASTAGASYEQYF. V usage is TRBV18 and J usage is TRBJ2-7; possible D gene TRBD1, 6 bases. Per the germline V gene, CDR1 is KGHSH and CDR2 is LQKENI. This CDR3 is 13 amino acids long. Trimming pared 8 bases from V and 0 bases from J, leaving 11 bases between.

The chain is built from TRBV18 and TRBJ2-3; 14 bases map to TRBD2. Germline V gives CDR1 KGHSH, CDR2 LQKENI. The CDR3 consists of 17 residues. V gave up 1 base and J gave up 5 bases; unmatched junction bases: 5. The CDR3 nucleotides are TGTGCCAGCTCACCACTCGGGACTAGCGGGAGTGGAGATACGCAGTATTTT. Translating it yields CASSPLGTSGSGDTQYF.

This sequence joins TRBV5-6 and TRBJ2-5; D uncertain. The length of the CDR3 is 13 residues. V lost 1 base and J 1 base, leaving 5 bases between the germline ends. Per the germline V gene, CDR1 is SGHDT and CDR2 is YYEEEE. In DNA form, the CDR3 reads TGTGCCAGCAGCTTGTGGTCCCAAGAGACCCAGTACTTC. Translation: CASSLWSQETQYF.

The V gene is TRBV6-6, the J gene TRBJ2-1, with D maybe TRBD2 (6 bases). The CDR3 spans 13 residues. Germline lookup yields CDR1 MNHNY and CDR2 SVGAGI (reference sequence). Trimming pared 6 bases from V and 6 bases from J, leaving 12 bases between. The CDR3 DNA sequence: TGTGCCAGCAGGACGACTAGTAGCAATGAGCAGTTCTTC. This gives the protein CASRTTSSNEQFF.

The CDR3: CAWSPYRGRNEKLFF. CDR3 DNA: TGTGCCTGGAGTCCCTACAGGGGACGTAATGAAAAACTGTTTTTT. The genes are TRBV30 and TRBJ1-4, with TRBD1 matching 7 bases. CDR3 length equals 15 residues. Per the germline V gene, CDR1 is GTSNPN and CDR2 is SVGIG (reference sequence). The J segment lost 4 bases and the V segment lost 2 bases, leaving 7 bases of the junction unmatched.

V gene TRBV28 combines with J gene TRBJ2-5; D may correspond to TRBD1 or TRBD2 (6 bases each). Germline CDR1 and CDR2: MDHEN and SYDVKM. This CDR3 region has 12 residues. Trimming took off 6 bases at V and 11 bases at J, with 16 bases between the two ends. This chain's CDR3 is CASRSTGRKQYF. CDR3 DNA sequence: TGTGCCAGCAGGTCTACAGGGAGGAAGCAGTACTTC.

A remark on this clone: This likely stems from a read error, as it lies one base from a far larger clone. V and J are TRBV6-1 and TRBJ2-2; perhaps TRBD1 as D (6 bases). The CDR3 is 13 residues long. Looked up from germline, CDR1 is MNHNS and CDR2 is SASEGT. Trimming removed 4 bases at V and 9 bases at J, with 12 bases between. This CDR3 is CASSATGTWELFF. In DNA, the CDR3 is TGTGCCAGCAGTGCCACAGGGACCTGGGAGCTGTTTTTT.

J is TRBJ2-2 and V is TRBV11-2; 8 bases are shared with TRBD1. The CDR3 extends over 17 amino acids. The V gene's germline CDR1 is SGHAT and CDR2 FQNNGV. With 3 bases clipped from V and 1 base from J, the junction kept 7 bases outside the gene matches. The CDR3 is CASSFPGGRRNTGELFF. The CDR3 coding sequence is TGTGCCAGCAGCTTTCCAGGGGGCCGGAGGAACACCGGGGAGCTGTTTTTT.

About this clone itself: This may be a read error: a much more frequent sequence differs by one nucleotide. The sample carries other DNA sequences with the same CDR3. The chain joins TRBV7-9 to TRBJ2-3; D not certain. Trimming stripped 1 base from V and 1 base from J, with 6 bases between. Germline V gives CDR1 SEHNR, CDR2 FQNEAQ (reference sequence). CDR3 length: 14 residues. The CDR3 nucleotides are TGTGCCAGCAGCTTAGTCCAGGGCACAGATACGCAGTATTTT. Amino acid sequence: CASSLVQGTDTQYF.

The rearrangement links TRBV28 to TRBJ2-7; perhaps TRBD1 as D (5 bases). The CDR3 spans 11 residues. CDR1 and CDR2 (germline): MDHEN, SYDVKM. V was clipped by 3 bases and J by 6 bases, with 6 bases between them. The CDR3 loop reads CASSFRVEQYF. The CDR3, as DNA: TGTGCCAGCAGTTTCAGGGTCGAGCAGTACTTC.

This chain uses TRBV29-1 with TRBJ2-6; D remains ambiguous. V gave up 6 bases and J gave up 0 bases, with 18 bases separating them. CDR1 and CDR2 from the germline V gene are SQVTM and ANQGSEA. CDR3 length: 17 amino acids. This chain's CDR3 is CSVDTSTEYSGANVLTF. The CDR3 nucleotides are TGCAGCGTCGACACCTCTACAGAATACTCTGGGGCCAACGTCCTGACTTTC. Using reference TRBV29-1 and TRBJ2-6 for the parts outside the CDR3, the full variable domain is SAVISQKPSRDICQRGTSLTIQCQVDSQVTMMFWYRQQPGQSLTLIATANQGSEATYESGFVIDKFPISRPNLTFSTLTVSNMSPEDSSIYLCSVDTSTEYSGANVLTFGAGSRLTVL.

In its sample, this clone was seen once. The chain joins TRBV30 to TRBJ1-2; 7 bases map to TRBD1. The CDR3 consists of 15 residues. Germline values: CDR1 GTSNPN, CDR2 SVGIG (reference sequence). Unmatched junction bases numbered 8, after V lost 2 bases and J lost 2 bases. The CDR3 loop reads CAWSSGTATNYGYTF. CDR3 DNA: TGTGCCTGGAGTTCGGGGACAGCGACCAACTATGGCTACACCTTC.

The rearrangement joins TRBV7-9 to TRBJ2-1; D unresolved. CDR1 SEHNR and CDR2 FQNEAQ come from the germline V gene (reference sequence). This CDR3 is 13 amino acids long. Deletions cut 5 bases from V and 9 bases from J, with 14 bases between. Written as DNA, the CDR3 is TGTGCCAGCAGCCACCAAGGTGATTTTGAGCAGTTCTTC. It is translated as CASSHQGDFEQFF.

This chain joins TRBV9 and TRBJ2-2; 8 bases are shared with TRBD1. V was pared by 4 bases and J by 2 bases, with 13 bases of the junction left unmatched. Germline V CDR1 and CDR2: SGDLS, YYNGEE. This CDR3 is 18 amino acids long. CDR3 in DNA: TGTGCCAGCAGCTTCCGACAGGGGCGGCCGAAAAACACCGGGGAGCTGTTTTTT. This sequence encodes CASSFRQGRPKNTGELFF.